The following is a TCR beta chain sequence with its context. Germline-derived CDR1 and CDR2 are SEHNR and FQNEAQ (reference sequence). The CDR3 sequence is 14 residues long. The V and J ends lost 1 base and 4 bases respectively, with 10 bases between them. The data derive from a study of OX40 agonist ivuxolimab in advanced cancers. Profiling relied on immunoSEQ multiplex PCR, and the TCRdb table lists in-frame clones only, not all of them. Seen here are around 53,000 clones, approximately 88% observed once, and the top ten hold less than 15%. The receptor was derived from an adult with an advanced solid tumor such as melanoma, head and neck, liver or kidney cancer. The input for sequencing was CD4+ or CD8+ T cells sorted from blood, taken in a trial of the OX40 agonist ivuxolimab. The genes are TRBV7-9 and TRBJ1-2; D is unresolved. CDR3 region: CASSLEGRFYGYTF. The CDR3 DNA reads TGTGCCAGCAGCTTAGAGGGCCGATTCTATGGCTACACCTTC.